This T cell receptor (beta chain) comes out of a study of vaccination effects on CD4 cells after COVID-19. For the study at large: Post-vaccine sample collection fell at a median of 72 days after the second dose.

Overall study results and limits: By a late point after vaccination, infection- and vaccine-induced clones had shrunk markedly through clonal contraction. From healthy vaccinees, only 1 of 255 vaccine-induced clones also reacted to common cold coronaviruses.

ViraFEST used viral peptide pools to expand antigen-specific CD4+ T cells before sequencing. Researchers isolated CD4+ T cells once ten to eleven days of culture had elapsed. Either the BNT162b2 or mRNA-1273 vaccine was given to participants in two doses. Recipients of the vaccine had no prior SARS-CoV-2 infection and negative nucleocapsid antibodies. V shed 4 bases and J 9 bases; nucleotides not matched to a gene: 8. The CDR3 covers 15 residues. CDR1 and CDR2 (germline): MGHRA, YSYEKL. Using immunoSEQ multiplex PCR, the repertoire was profiled, and TCRdb retains in-frame clones only, with some absent. The sample consists of more than 35,000 clones, approximately 82% of them appearing once. With regard to this clone: Its antigen is currently unknown.

Sequenced material: CD4+ T cells from PBMCs cultured with HCoV-NL63 spike peptides, taken after COVID-19 vaccination. The origin of this receptor is a human donor who received a COVID-19 vaccine. Some clones in this sample may be carry-over from other donors' samples. This chain uses TRBV4-1 with TRBJ2-1, with 11 bases aligning to TRBD1. The CDR3 DNA sequence: TGCGCCAGCAGCCGAGGGACAGGGGGGTCGAGTGAGCAGTTCTTC. Its translation: CASSRGTGGSSEQFF.